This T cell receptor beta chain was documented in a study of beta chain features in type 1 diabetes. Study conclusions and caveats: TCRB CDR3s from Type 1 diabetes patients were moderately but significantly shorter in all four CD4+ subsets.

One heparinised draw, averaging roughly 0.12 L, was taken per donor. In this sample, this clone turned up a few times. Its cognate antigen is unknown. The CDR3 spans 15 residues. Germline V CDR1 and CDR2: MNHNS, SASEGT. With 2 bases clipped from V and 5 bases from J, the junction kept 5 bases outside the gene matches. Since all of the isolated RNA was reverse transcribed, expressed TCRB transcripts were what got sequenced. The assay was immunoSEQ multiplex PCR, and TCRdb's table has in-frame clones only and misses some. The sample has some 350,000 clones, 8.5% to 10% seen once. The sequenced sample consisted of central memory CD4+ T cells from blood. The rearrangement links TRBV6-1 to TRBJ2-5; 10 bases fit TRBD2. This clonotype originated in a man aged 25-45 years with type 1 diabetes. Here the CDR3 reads CASSEPGLARETQYF. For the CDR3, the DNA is TGTGCCAGCAGTGAACCGGGACTAGCGAGGGAGACCCAGTACTTC.